The entry below describes one T cell receptor (beta chain). Its specific antigen is unknown. There are no base qualities to consult, and no much larger clone falls within one base. Based on the germline V gene (reference sequence), the CDR1 and CDR2 sequences are PRHDT and FYEKMQ. Between the V and J ends, shortened by 8 bases and 6 bases respectively, the junction contains 4 bases. Including the terminal cysteine and phenylalanine, the CDR3 comprises 9 residues. The only DNA kept is the CDR3, 27 bases in frame from the first base. The label giving this sample's time point can be read as: baseline before oral tofacitinib. Lesional scalp punch biopsies and peripheral blood were collected from alopecia areata patients. After PBMCs were isolated by density centrifugation and stained for CD3, CD4 and CD8, a FACSAria was used to sort CD4+ and CD8+ T cells. These data are taken from a study of CD8+ T cells in alopecia areata (dated by TCRdb to the late 2010s). Study-wide context: Treated patients were enrolled in an open-label pilot trial of oral tofacitinib at 5 to 10 mg twice daily for moderate-to-severe alopecia areata. Tofacitinib was given for 6 to 18 months, followed by 6 months of follow-up off drug to assess delayed response and recurrence. To study T cell clonal expansion in alopecia areata, the researchers applied high-throughput TCRbeta sequencing to both the C3H/HeJ mouse model and human patients. Human TCRbeta sequencing covered scalp tissue and sorted CD4+ and CD8+ peripheral blood T cells from patchy and totalis/universalis alopecia areata patients and healthy controls. Biopsies were taken from tofacitinib-treated patients at baseline and again at 4 and 24 weeks into treatment, and several of those patients also had a later scalp biopsy. Scalp clonality was compared across normal scalp (n=4), patchy alopecia areata scalp (n=8), and alopecia totalis/universalis scalp (n=8). RNA was extracted with the PAXgene miRNA kit for fixed scalp, the miRNeasy kit for PBMCs, and the RNeasy kit for mouse skin. TCRbeta CDR3 regions were amplified by immunoSEQ multiplex PCR with 35 Vbeta forward and 13 Jbeta reverse primers.

Receptor libraries were prepared by the immunoSEQ multiplex PCR assay. RNA was extracted from all samples and reverse transcribed into cDNA as template for TCR sequencing. SuperScript III was used to make first-strand cDNA, primed with a 2:1 mix of oligo-dT and random hexamers. A synthetic immune receptor repertoire was used to assess amplification bias, and residual bias was removed computationally. Under the source paper's analysis protocol: Raw reads were preprocessed for error removal, and CDR3 was defined according to IMGT conventions as running from the conserved cysteine to phenylalanine. Clonality was computed as 1 minus the Shannon entropy, with the entropy normalized by log2 of the number of productive unique TCRs. Whether each scalp clone was CD4 or CD8 was inferred by checking scalp TCRbeta sequences against the CD4 and CD8 repertoires from sorted blood. As stored in TCRdb, this immuneACCESS dataset retains in-frame rearrangements with V and J assigned. A fraction of the clones does not appear; measured against another copy, unresolved V genes explain less than half of the discrepancy, and the remainder lacks a known reason. That table furnishes V, J and clone size, whereas the DNA furnished D and trimming. The sample table holds 150,000 or so clones, of which about 72% were seen once. Roughly 11% of the sample is held by the ten biggest clonotypes.

What the study reported, not specific to this receptor: Shared TCR sequences between patients were less evident than in mice, which may be partly attributable to HLA diversity in the patient population. Compared with normal scalp, lesional scalp had higher clonality and more expanded CD8+ clones, particularly in alopecia totalis/universalis, a pattern that suggests antigenic drive. Unlike mouse skin, where gammadelta T cells dominate, normal human skin contains resident alphabeta T cells that get sequenced too, which complicates analysis of the scalp TCR repertoire.

The rearrangement combines TRBV13 with TRBJ1-2, with an unclear D gene assignment. The TCR was taken from a human donor with alopecia areata. The specimen comprised CD8+ T cells sorted from blood, sampled at week 0. In nucleotide form, the sequence is TGTGCCAGCCAAAATGGCTACACCTTC. The resulting protein is CASQNGYTF.